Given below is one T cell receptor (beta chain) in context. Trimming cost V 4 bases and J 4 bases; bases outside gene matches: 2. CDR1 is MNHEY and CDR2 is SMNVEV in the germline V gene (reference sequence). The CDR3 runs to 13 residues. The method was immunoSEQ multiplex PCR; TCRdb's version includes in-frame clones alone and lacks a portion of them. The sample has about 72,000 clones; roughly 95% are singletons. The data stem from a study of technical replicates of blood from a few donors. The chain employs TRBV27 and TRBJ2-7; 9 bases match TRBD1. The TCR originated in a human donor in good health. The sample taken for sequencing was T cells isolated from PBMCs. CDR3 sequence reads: CASSSGQGYEQYF. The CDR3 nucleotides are TGTGCCAGCAGTTCGGGACAGGGTTACGAGCAGTACTTC.